These 25 T cell receptor beta chains came from one sample sequenced in a study of T cells in narcolepsy. The assay was immunoSEQ multiplex PCR, and TCRdb's table has in-frame clones only and misses some. The data show 25,000 to 30,000 clones, 79% seen once. Sequencing used memory (CD45RA-) CD4+ T cells from blood. Receptor source: a human donor in good health.

The chain combines TRBV7-9 with TRBJ2-1, with D perhaps TRBD1 (6 bases). Germline V lookup: CDR1 SEHNR, CDR2 FQNEAQ (reference sequence). The CDR3 extends over 12 amino acids. The V and J ends lost 1 base and 10 bases respectively, with 8 bases between them. The CDR3: CASSLDDREQFF. CDR3 nucleotide sequence: TGTGCCAGCAGCTTAGACGACAGGGAGCAGTTCTTC.

In its sample, this clone ranks as medium-sized. The chain is built from TRBV6-1 and TRBJ2-7; D possibly uses TRBD1 or TRBD2 (5 bases each). This CDR3 contains 14 residues. V lost 1 base to trimming and J lost 4 bases, with 11 bases between them. Germline V gives CDR1 MNHNS, CDR2 SASEGT. DNA of the CDR3: TGTGCCAGCAGTGAAGGAGGGACGGGGTACGAGCAGTACTTC. It encodes CASSEGGTGYEQYF.

CDR3 residues: CASSESSATNEKLFF. CDR3 DNA sequence: TGTGCCAGCAGTGAAAGCTCCGCAACTAATGAAAAACTGTTTTTT. The chain employs TRBV6-1 and TRBJ1-4; D is undetermined. Germline CDR1 is MNHNS and CDR2 is SASEGT. V lost 2 bases and J 0 bases, leaving 7 bases between the germline ends. This CDR3 has 15 amino acids.

The J gene is TRBJ2-3, the V gene TRBV2; 7 nucleotides agree with TRBD1. The V gene end was trimmed by 8 bases and the J gene end by 3 bases; junction bases not matched to a gene: 5. Germline CDR1 reads SNHLY; CDR2 reads FYNNEI. CDR3 length: 13 amino acids. CDR3 nucleotide sequence: TGTGCCAGCGGACAGGAGACTACAGATACGCAGTATTTT. Protein product: CASGQETTDTQYF.

The chain couples TRBV11-3 to TRBJ1-4; 10 nucleotides line up with TRBD1. V was clipped by 5 bases and J by 6 bases; unmatched bases: 3. The V gene's germline CDR1 is SGHNT and CDR2 YENEEA. CDR3 length: 14 amino acids. CDR3 nucleotide sequence: TGTGCCAGCAGCGGGGACAGGGGAGATGAAAAACTGTTTTTT. Its translation is CASSGDRGDEKLFF. The entire variable domain, with the rest obtained from reference TRBV11-3 and TRBJ1-4, is as follows: EAGVVQSPRYKIIEKKQPVAFWCNPISGHNTLYWYLQNLGQGPELLIRYENEEAVDDSQLPKDRFSAERLKGVDSTLKIQPAELGDSAVYLCASSGDRGDEKLFFGSGTQLSVL.

The V gene is TRBV4-2, the J gene TRBJ1-2, with D possibly matching TRBD1 (5 bases). Germline lookup yields CDR1 LGHNA and CDR2 YNFKEQ. Trimming took 1 base from V and 0 from J, leaving 6 bases between them. The CDR3 length is 14 residues. CDR3 sequence reads: CASSQVTANYGYTF. The CDR3 region has the DNA TGTGCCAGCAGCCAAGTGACAGCTAACTATGGCTACACCTTC.

The chain uses TRBV23-1 and TRBJ2-1, with TRBD1 matching over 11 bases. TRBV23-1 is classed as an ORF, of uncertain function. CDR3 length: 14 amino acids. V lost 6 bases, J lost 4 bases, and 2 bases stayed unmatched. The CDR3 DNA follows: TGCGCCAGCAGGGGACAGGGGGAATACAATGAGCAGTTCTTC. Translation: CASRGQGEYNEQFF.

This rearrangement joins TRBV9 to TRBJ2-5, with 10 positions matching TRBD2. CDR3 length: 15 amino acids. Germline loops: CDR1 SGDLS, CDR2 YYNGEE. J was trimmed by 4 bases and V by 4 bases; bases with no gene match: 7. CDR3 nucleotides: TGTGCCAGCAGCTTCGGTAGCGGGGGGTTAGAGACCCAGTACTTC. Translation: CASSFGSGGLETQYF.

The chain has TRBV9 and TRBJ1-1; D is undetermined. Germline V gene lookup returns CDR1 SGDLS and CDR2 YYNGEE. Trimming took 3 bases from V and 1 from J, leaving 7 bases between them. The CDR3 spans 13 residues. This chain's CDR3 is CASSGHSNTEAFF. The CDR3 nucleotides read TGTGCCAGCAGCGGGCACTCGAACACTGAAGCTTTCTTT.

The V and J genes are TRBV6-5 and TRBJ2-1; TRBD2 agrees at 11 bases. This CDR3 has 15 residues. The germline V gene encodes CDR1 MNHEY and CDR2 SVGAGI. Trimming at V came to 5 bases and at J to 8 bases, leaving 8 bases not matched to a gene. In DNA, the CDR3 is TGTGCCAGCAGTCAATTAGCGGGAGGGGGTCATGAGCAGTTCTTC. This sequence encodes CASSQLAGGGHEQFF.

The chain employs TRBV7-2 and TRBJ2-3; possibly TRBD2 for D (7 bases). The V end lost 7 bases, the J end lost 4 bases, and 27 bases lay between the germline ends. The CDR3 is made up of 18 amino acids. From germline, CDR1 is SGHTA and CDR2 FQGNSA. CDR3 sequence (DNA): TGTGCCAGCACCCAAGAAGGGGGGCTGGCGGGGGTGTCAGATACGCAGTATTTT. Translated, it gives CASTQEGGLAGVSDTQYF.

CDR3 DNA sequence: TGTGCCAGCAGCTTGGAAAGGGCCAACACTGAAGCTTTCTTT. It translates to CASSLERANTEAFF. V gene TRBV5-4 combines with J gene TRBJ1-1; D remains ambiguous. V lost 0 bases and J 2 bases, leaving 8 bases between the germline ends. Germline V gene lookup returns CDR1 SGHNT and CDR2 YYREEE (reference sequence). CDR3 length: 14 residues.

This clone was counted a single time. The genes are TRBV10-3 and TRBJ2-3; TRBD2 agrees at 12 bases. V was clipped by 0 bases and J by 4 bases; unmatched bases: 2. CDR3 size: 16 residues. Germline V gene lookup returns CDR1 ENHRY and CDR2 SYGVKD. CDR3 nucleotide sequence: TGTGCCATCAGTGAGTCGGCTAGCGGGGGGGCAGATACGCAGTATTTT. Amino acids: CAISESASGGADTQYF.

The chain couples TRBV6-1 to TRBJ2-3, with 10 bases fitting TRBD2. The germline V gene encodes CDR1 MNHNS and CDR2 SASEGT. This CDR3 region has 14 residues. Trimming cost V 10 bases and J 4 bases; bases outside gene matches: 8. CDR3 amino acids: CATGTSVGSDTQYF. In DNA, the CDR3 is TGTGCCACGGGGACTAGCGTTGGTTCAGATACGCAGTATTTT.

This chain connects TRBV5-4 to TRBJ1-1, with D possibly TRBD1 on 5 matching bases. CDR3 length: 16 residues. CDR1 and CDR2 from the germline V gene are SGHNT and YYREEE (reference sequence). The ends were cut back, 5 bases at V and 1 base at J, with 18 bases in the middle. The CDR3, as DNA: TGTGCCAGCAGTACCCCCTCGGGGGGGAGGAACACTGAAGCTTTCTTT. Its translation is CASSTPSGGRNTEAFF. Drawing the rest from reference TRBV5-4 and TRBJ1-1, the complete variable domain is ETGVTQSPTHLIKTRGQQVTLRCSSQSGHNTVSWYQQALGQGPQFIFQYYREEENGRGNFPPRFSGLQFPNYSSELNVNALELDDSALYLCASSTPSGGRNTEAFFGQGTRLTVV.

V usage is TRBV7-8 and J usage is TRBJ2-7, with D perhaps matching TRBD2 (6 bases). The length of the CDR3 is 15 residues. The V gene lost 4 bases and the J gene lost 2 bases, with 15 bases spanning the gap. CDR1 SGHVS and CDR2 FQNEAQ come from the germline V gene. The CDR3: CASSSRLDATYEQYF. CDR3 sequence (DNA): TGTGCCAGCAGCTCACGACTAGATGCGACCTACGAGCAGTACTTC.

CDR3 loop: CASSLGFSGGALDTQYF. The CDR3, as DNA: TGTGCCAGCAGCCTTGGATTTAGCGGGGGGGCGTTAGATACGCAGTATTTT. The chain has TRBV7-2 and TRBJ2-3; 11 bases match TRBD2. The germline V gene encodes CDR1 SGHTA and CDR2 FQGNSA. V lost 5 bases to trimming and J lost 5 bases; unmatched junction nucleotides: 12. CDR3 length: 17 residues.

The chain combines TRBV28 with TRBJ2-5, with D hard to call. Germline V gene lookup returns CDR1 MDHEN and CDR2 SYDVKM. This CDR3 is 12 amino acids long. V dropped 7 bases and J dropped 5 bases, with 11 bases sitting between them. CDR3 coding DNA: TGTGCCAGCAATTACCCCCGGGAGACCCAGTACTTC. Protein sequence: CASNYPRETQYF.

The CDR3 nucleotides are TGTGCCAGCAGTTACTCGCGCGGGAGGGGAGAGACCCAGTACTTC. It encodes CASSYSRGRGETQYF. The chain couples TRBV6-6 to TRBJ2-5, with 9 positions matching TRBD2. This CDR3 contains 15 residues. Germline loops: CDR1 MNHNY, CDR2 SVGAGI (reference sequence). V gave up 0 bases and J gave up 4 bases; unmatched junction bases: 3.

The chain employs TRBV28 and TRBJ2-7; D may be TRBD1 (6 bases). The CDR3 spans 15 residues. The germline CDR1 and CDR2 sequences are MDHEN and SYDVKM. V was shortened by 6 bases and J by 3 bases, with 18 bases between the two germline ends. The CDR3 coding sequence is TGTGCCAGCAGCGTAACCGGGACACCAGTCTACGAGCAGTACTTC. The encoded protein is CASSVTGTPVYEQYF. Full variable domain (missing parts from reference TRBV28 and TRBJ2-7): DVKVTQSSRYLVKRTGEKVFLECVQDMDHENMFWYRQDPGLGLRLIYFSYDVKMKEKGDIPEGYSVSREKKERFSLILESASTNQTSMYLCASSVTGTPVYEQYFGPGTRLTVT.

The chain couples TRBV5-6 to TRBJ1-3; D is undetermined. Per germline, CDR1 SGHDT and CDR2 YYEEEE. Deletions cut 2 bases from V and 0 bases from J, with 12 bases between. The CDR3 consists of 16 residues. For the CDR3, the DNA is TGTGCCAGCAGCTTTTATTTCTCATTCTCTGGAAACACCATATATTTT. Protein sequence: CASSFYFSFSGNTIYF.

The DNA of the CDR3 is TGTGCCAGTAGTATGAACACTCGTTACGGCTACACCTTC. Its protein is CASSMNTRYGYTF. V and J are TRBV19 and TRBJ1-2, with D uncertain. CDR3 length: 13 residues. Germline V CDR1 and CDR2: LNHDA, SQIVND (reference sequence). The V end was cut by 3 bases, the J end by 8 bases, with 13 bases between.

V usage is TRBV5-6 and J usage is TRBJ1-6, with no clear D. Germline values: CDR1 SGHDT, CDR2 YYEEEE. CDR3 length: 13 residues. Trimming cost V 0 bases and J 8 bases, with 6 bases left between them. This CDR3 reads CASSLALDSPLHF. The CDR3, as DNA: TGTGCCAGCAGCTTGGCCTTGGATTCACCCCTCCACTTT.

V usage is TRBV5-4 and J usage is TRBJ2-5; 11 bases are shared with TRBD2. The CDR3 has 16 residues. J was trimmed by 2 bases and V by 4 bases; bases with no gene match: 7. Germline V CDR1 and CDR2: SGHNT, YYREEE (reference sequence). Here the CDR3 reads CASSDPSGGFQETQYF. CDR3 DNA: TGTGCCAGCAGCGACCCTAGCGGGGGGTTTCAAGAGACCCAGTACTTC.

The rearrangement uses TRBV18 and TRBJ2-5; D unresolved. Gene TRBJ2-7 matches the end of the DNA better, so the J call may be wrong. The CDR3 loop spans 12 amino acids. Germline V gene sequence: CDR1 KGHSH, CDR2 LQKENI. CDR3 in DNA: TGTGCCAGCTCACCAGGTCGGGACGAGCAGTACTTC. This codes for CASSPGRDEQYF.